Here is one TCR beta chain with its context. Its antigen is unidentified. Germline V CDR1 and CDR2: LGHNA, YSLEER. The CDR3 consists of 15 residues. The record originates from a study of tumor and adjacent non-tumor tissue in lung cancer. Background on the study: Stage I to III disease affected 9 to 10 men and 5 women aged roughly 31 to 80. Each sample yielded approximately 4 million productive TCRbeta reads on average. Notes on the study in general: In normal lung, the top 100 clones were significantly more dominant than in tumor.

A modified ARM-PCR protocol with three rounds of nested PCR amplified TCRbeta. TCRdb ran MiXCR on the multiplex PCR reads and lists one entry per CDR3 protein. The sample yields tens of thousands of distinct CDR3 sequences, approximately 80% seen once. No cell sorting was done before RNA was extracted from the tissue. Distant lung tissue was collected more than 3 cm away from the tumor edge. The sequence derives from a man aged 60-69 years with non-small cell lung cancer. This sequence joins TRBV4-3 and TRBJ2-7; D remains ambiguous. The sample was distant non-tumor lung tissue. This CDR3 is CASSQEISPGREQYV. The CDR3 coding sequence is TGCGCCAGTAGCCAAGAGATCTCACCGGGTCGAGAACAGTACGTC.